The 17 T cell receptor beta chains given below trace back to one sample, sequenced in a study of blood T cell repertoires in COVID-19. Repertoires were generated with immunoSEQ multiplex PCR, while TCRdb's copy carries only in-frame clones and drops some. The sample holds about 82,000 clones, around 83% seen once. The sequenced material came from peripheral blood. These receptors all stem from a woman in her fifties or sixties with acute or convalescent COVID-19.

The chain recombines TRBV18 with TRBJ2-7, with 7 nucleotides matching TRBD2. The germline gives CDR1 KGHSH, CDR2 LQKENI. The ends lost 3 bases at V and 2 bases at J; junction bases unmatched: 4. The CDR3 sequence is 14 residues long. The CDR3 coding sequence is TGTGCCAGCTCACCCTCTGCGGGGGCCTACGAGCAGTACTTC. Amino acid sequence: CASSPSAGAYEQYF.

The V call is TRBV4-2, the J call TRBJ2-2; TRBD2 matches at 8 bases. This CDR3 is built from 16 residues. Germline values: CDR1 LGHNA, CDR2 YNFKEQ. Losses at the gene ends were 5 bases for V and 3 bases for J; bases not matched to a gene: 8. CDR3 sequence (DNA): TGTGCCAGCAGCAGCCCGGACGGGGGGGACACCGGGGAGCTGTTTTTT. This encodes CASSSPDGGDTGELFF.

The genes are TRBV14 and TRBJ1-4; 9 bases line up with TRBD1. This CDR3 has 15 residues. Germline lookup yields CDR1 SGHDN and CDR2 FVKESK. J gave up 5 bases and V 4 bases, and 5 bases lay outside the gene matches. DNA of the CDR3: TGTGCCAGCAGCCCTCGACAGGGGGTAAATGAAAAACTGTTTTTT. It encodes CASSPRQGVNEKLFF.

The rearrangement links TRBV4-1 to TRBJ1-5, with 12 positions matching TRBD1. Germline V CDR1 and CDR2: MGHRA, YSYEKL. This CDR3 region has 18 residues. The V gene end was trimmed by 0 bases and the J gene end by 6 bases; junction bases not matched to a gene: 9. CDR3 sequence: CASSQEGQGAGGSQPQHF. The CDR3 nucleotides are TGCGCCAGCAGCCAAGAGGGACAGGGGGCGGGAGGAAGTCAGCCCCAGCATTTT.

The chain joins TRBV2 to TRBJ2-7, with 11 bases matching TRBD2. V gave up 6 bases and J gave up 4 bases; unmatched junction bases: 8. CDR3 length equals 15 residues. Germline CDR1 reads SNHLY; CDR2 reads FYNNEI. CDR3 amino acids: CASSLTSGTFYEQYF. CDR3 in DNA: TGTGCCAGCAGCTTGACTAGCGGGACATTTTACGAGCAGTACTTC.

This chain connects TRBV7-3 to TRBJ1-1; D gene unclear. Germline CDR1 is SGHTA and CDR2 is FQGTGA. V was shortened by 1 base and J by 3 bases, with 6 bases between the two germline ends. This CDR3 has 13 residues. The CDR3: CASSLIVDTEAFF. The CDR3 coding sequence is TGTGCCAGCAGCTTAATAGTAGACACTGAAGCTTTCTTT.

This rearrangement joins TRBV5-6 to TRBJ2-7; 7 positions agree with TRBD1. The V segment lost 4 bases and the J segment 2 bases; nucleotides outside the gene matches: 9. The CDR3 is 15 residues long. Germline V gene sequence: CDR1 SGHDT, CDR2 YYEEEE. The CDR3 region has the DNA TGTGCCAGCAGCGCCCCCCGGGACAGACCCTACGAGCAGTACTTC. It encodes CASSAPRDRPYEQYF.

The chain couples TRBV3-1 (or the pseudogene TRBV3-2) to TRBJ2-3; D remains unclear. CDR1 is LGHDT and CDR2 is YNNKEL in the germline V gene (reference sequence). V was cut by 0 bases and J by 8 bases, with 9 bases left in between. This CDR3 has 13 amino acids. CDR3 nucleotides: TGTGCCAGCAGCCAAGATCTTGTCCGTACGCAGTATTTT. It yields the protein CASSQDLVRTQYF.

The V and J genes are TRBV5-1 and TRBJ2-7, with D unclear. Germline loops: CDR1 SGHRS, CDR2 YFSETQ. Trimming cost V 6 bases and J 2 bases, with 9 bases left between them. The CDR3 extends over 12 amino acids. CDR3 nucleotide sequence: TGCGCCAGCAAACGGAGTACCTACGAGCAGTACTTC. Its protein is CASKRSTYEQYF.

V gene TRBV24-1 combines with J gene TRBJ2-1; TRBD2 aligns across 7 bases. Germline trimming cut 9 bases from V and 8 bases from J; bases unmatched to any gene: 12. The V gene's germline CDR1 is KGHDR and CDR2 SFDVKD. The CDR3 is 14 amino acids. The CDR3: CATSRGGSIDEQFF. Written as DNA, the CDR3 is TGTGCCACCTCTCGGGGCGGGAGCATCGATGAGCAGTTCTTC.

This chain joins TRBV7-9 and TRBJ1-1; D is possibly TRBD1 (6 bases). The CDR3 runs 14 residues. The germline V and J ends were trimmed by 2 bases and 5 bases, with 12 bases remaining between them. The germline V gene has CDR1 SEHNR and CDR2 FQNEAQ (reference sequence). CDR3 sequence (DNA): TGTGCCAGCAGCTTAAAAGGGGGGGAAACTGAAGCTTTCTTT. Translation: CASSLKGGETEAFF. The whole variable domain, remainder taken from reference TRBV7-9 and TRBJ1-1, is DTGVSQNPRHKITKRGQNVTFRCDPISEHNRLYWYRQTLGQGPEFLTYFQNEAQLEKSRLLSDRFSAERPKGSFSTLEIQRTEQGDSAMYLCASSLKGGETEAFFGQGTRLTVV.

This chain connects TRBV5-1 to TRBJ2-1, with 9 bases that match TRBD2. Unmatched junction bases numbered 3, after V lost 3 bases and J lost 5 bases. The germline gives CDR1 SGHRS, CDR2 YFSETQ. The CDR3 loop spans 14 amino acids. CDR3 in DNA: TGCGCCAGCAGCTCAAGGACTAGCGACAATGAGCAGTTCTTC. It codes for CASSSRTSDNEQFF.

This sequence joins TRBV5-4 and TRBJ2-2; 10 positions match TRBD2. CDR3 length equals 18 residues. Germline-derived CDR1 and CDR2 are SGHNT and YYREEE (reference sequence). J gave up 4 bases and V 1 base, and 10 bases lay outside the gene matches. CDR3 nucleotides: TGTGCCAGCAGCTTGAGTGCGGGACTAGCGTTTGGCACCGGGGAGCTGTTTTTT. Translated: CASSLSAGLAFGTGELFF.

The rearrangement joins TRBV6-2 or TRBV6-3 to TRBJ2-1, with 9 bases aligning to TRBD2. V lost 2 bases to trimming and J lost 7 bases; unmatched junction nucleotides: 9. CDR3 size: 16 residues. Per germline, CDR1 MNHEY and CDR2 SVGEGT. The CDR3, as DNA: TGTGCCAGCAGTTACCCCCTGGTAGCGGGGGTTAATGAGCAGTTCTTC. Translating it yields CASSYPLVAGVNEQFF.

V is TRBV7-3 and J is TRBJ2-3; 8 bases align to TRBD2. V trimming: 2 bases; J trimming: 0 bases; junction bases outside the gene matches: 4. This CDR3 has 16 residues. Germline values: CDR1 SGHTA, CDR2 FQGTGA. The CDR3 DNA sequence: TGTGCCAGCAGCTTAGGACTAGCCCAGAGCACAGATACGCAGTATTTT. Amino acid sequence: CASSLGLAQSTDTQYF.

The chain is built from TRBV18 and TRBJ1-3; 7 bases map to TRBD1. The CDR3 runs 14 residues. Looked up from germline, CDR1 is KGHSH and CDR2 is LQKENI. With V trimmed by 5 bases and J by 3 bases, 4 bases remained unmatched. CDR3 in DNA: TGTGCCAGCTCAGACACAGGGGTTGGAAACACCATATATTTT. Translation: CASSDTGVGNTIYF.

The chain is built from TRBV6-1 and TRBJ2-7; TRBD2 aligns across 14 bases. With V trimmed by 4 bases and J by 0 bases, 8 bases remained unmatched. Per the germline V gene, CDR1 is MNHNS and CDR2 is SASEGT. The CDR3 sequence is 18 residues long. CDR3 coding DNA: TGTGCCAGCAGTGGGGGACTAGCGGGAGACAAACCCTCCTACGAGCAGTACTTC. Protein: CASSGGLAGDKPSYEQYF.